A single sample is the source of the 7 T cell receptor beta chains below, sequenced in a study of T cells in Graves' hyperthyroidism and ophthalmopathy. TCR beta CDR3 region amplification was performed from RNA transcripts. The HTBI set primed first-round TCR CDR3 RT-PCR. TCRdb re-called the multiplex PCR reads through MiXCR, storing one row per CDR3 protein. The table lists more than 300,000 distinct CDR3 sequences, under 15% of them singletons, with 9.2% in the top ten. What was sequenced was blood. The receptor set was obtained from a woman aged 18-35 years with Graves' hyperthyroidism.

This clonotype was counted many times. The DNA of the CDR3 is TGTGCCAGCAATGACAGGGATGGAAACACCATATATTTT. It specifies CASNDRDGNTIYF. The gene calls are TRBV6-1 and TRBJ1-3; TRBD1 agrees at 7 bases. Germline CDR1 is MNHNS and CDR2 is SASEGT. This CDR3 region has 13 residues. The V and J ends lost 7 bases and 3 bases, in that order; junction bases with no gene match: 3.

In this sample, this clonotype turned up a few times. The genes are TRBV9 and TRBJ2-7; D gene uncertain. The ends were cut back, 0 bases at V and 1 base at J, with 11 bases in the middle. CDR1 and CDR2 (germline): SGDLS, YYNGEE. The CDR3 extends over 15 amino acids. The CDR3 region is CASSVDLDGSYEQYF. As DNA, the CDR3 is TGTGCCAGCAGCGTAGACCTGGACGGTTCCTACGAGCAGTACTTC.

The rearrangement links TRBV27 to TRBJ2-2; TRBD2 matches 11 bases. The germline gives CDR1 MNHEY, CDR2 SMNVEV (reference sequence). After removal of 3 bases from V and 9 bases from J, the junction contained 9 bases not matched to a gene. The length of the CDR3 is 16 residues. The CDR3 DNA reads as TGTGCCAGCAGTTTTGGGCTAGCGGGGGGTACCAGGGAGCTGTTTTTT. This encodes CASSFGLAGGTRELFF.

This clonotype was observed at least ten times. The J gene is TRBJ1-5, the V gene TRBV7-2; D gene unclear. The germline V and J ends were trimmed by 0 bases and 0 bases, with 3 bases remaining between them. The germline gives CDR1 SGHTA, CDR2 FQGNSA. CDR3 size: 14 residues. CDR3 residues: CASSLAFSNQPQHF. DNA of the CDR3: TGTGCCAGCAGCTTAGCGTTTAGCAATCAGCCCCAGCATTTT.

V is TRBV5-1 and J is TRBJ2-2, with D perhaps matching TRBD1 or TRBD2 (5 bases each). Germline V gene lookup returns CDR1 SGHRS and CDR2 YFSETQ. Between the trimmed V and J ends, which lost 4 bases and 0 bases, there was a span of 13 bases. This CDR3 has 16 residues. The CDR3 is CASSVDPGPNTGELFF. The CDR3 DNA follows: TGCGCCAGCAGCGTAGACCCGGGGCCGAACACCGGGGAGCTGTTTTTT.

This clonotype was recorded many times. J is TRBJ1-1 and V is TRBV10-1; no clear D. CDR1 is WNHNN, CDR2 SYGVQD, per germline (reference sequence). Deletions cut 4 bases from V and 1 base from J, with 7 bases between. The CDR3 covers 13 residues. The CDR3 DNA reads as TGCGCCAGCAGTGGAGGAAAGAACACTGAAGCTTTCTTT. This translates into CASSGGKNTEAFF.

The table lists this clonotype with many counts. The chain is built from TRBV13 and TRBJ2-5, with 9 bases identical to TRBD2. The germline V gene has CDR1 PRHDT and CDR2 FYEKMQ (reference sequence). Germline trimming cut 8 bases from V and 5 bases from J; bases unmatched to any gene: 12. This CDR3 region has 15 residues. The CDR3 protein is CASSPLREGRETQYF. The CDR3 nucleotides are TGTGCCAGCTCCCCCCTGCGGGAGGGCCGCGAGACCCAGTACTTC.